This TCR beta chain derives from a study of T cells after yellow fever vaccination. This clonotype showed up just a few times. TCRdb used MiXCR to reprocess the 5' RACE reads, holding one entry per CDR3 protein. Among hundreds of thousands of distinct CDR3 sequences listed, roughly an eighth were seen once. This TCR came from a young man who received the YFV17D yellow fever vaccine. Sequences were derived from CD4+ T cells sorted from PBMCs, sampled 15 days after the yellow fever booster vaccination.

CDR3 in amino acids: CASSPQGYTGELFF. Written as DNA, the CDR3 is TGTGCCAGCAGCCCCCAGGGCTACACCGGGGAGCTGTTTTTT. The chain recombines TRBV27 with TRBJ2-2; tentatively, D is TRBD1 (5 bases). V lost 6 bases to trimming and J lost 3 bases, with 11 bases between them. Germline values: CDR1 MNHEY, CDR2 SMNVEV (reference sequence). The CDR3 covers 14 residues.